This T cell receptor beta chain was identified during a study of PD-L1 blockade in urothelial cancer. Method: immunoSEQ multiplex PCR; TCRdb's copy keeps in-frame clones and lacks some. The sample lists tens of thousands of clones, 75% to 95% seen once, with less than 8% in the top ten. Time point meaning: peripheral blood 6 weeks after treatment start. The sequencing here drew on PBMCs, taken around atezolizumab (anti-PD-L1) treatment. This TCR derives from a man in his 70s with urothelial cancer.

The CDR3: CASSYTTSGSAELFF. The CDR3 DNA reads TGTGCCAGCAGTTACACGACTAGCGGGAGCGCGGAGCTGTTTTTT. The chain uses TRBV6-5 and TRBJ2-2, with TRBD2 matching 12 bases. This CDR3 spans 15 amino acids. J lost 10 bases, V lost 2 bases, and 5 bases had no gene match. In germline, CDR1 is MNHEY, CDR2 SVGAGI.